A single sample is the source of the 12 T cell receptor beta chains below, sequenced in a study of shared clonotypes between healthy human individuals. Profiled with immunoSEQ multiplex PCR; TCRdb holds only in-frame clones, not every one. The data show around 700,000 clones, about three quarters seen once. Sequenced material: memory CD4+ T cells sorted from blood. The sample's subset: CD45RA-negative fraction. These receptors came from a young woman in good health.

This clone has just one count. This sequence joins TRBV5-1 and TRBJ1-1; TRBD1 is a possible D gene (6 bases). The CDR3 has 14 amino acids. V lost 0 bases and J 5 bases, leaving 11 bases between the germline ends. CDR1 SGHRS and CDR2 YFSETQ come from the germline V gene. The CDR3 loop is CASSLDGGWTEAFF. CDR3 nucleotide sequence: TGCGCCAGCAGCTTGGATGGGGGCTGGACTGAAGCTTTCTTT.

A word on this clone: This clone may be a read error of a much larger clone one base away. V usage is TRBV6-5 and J usage is TRBJ2-1; 9 bases are shared with TRBD2. The CDR3 covers 16 residues. The germline CDR1 and CDR2 sequences are MNHEY and SVGAGI. CDR3 amino acids: CTSSSVAGASGNEQFF. The DNA for the CDR3 is TGTACCAGCAGTTCGGTAGCGGGAGCCAGCGGCAATGAGCAGTTCTTC.

This clone was picked up a small number of times. The rearrangement uses TRBV5-1 and TRBJ1-3; D gene unclear. The germline V gene has CDR1 SGHRS and CDR2 YFSETQ. CDR3 length: 14 residues. Trimming left V 0 bases short and J 4 bases short, with 8 bases between. The CDR3 region is CASSLGVEGNTIYF. CDR3 nucleotide sequence: TGCGCCAGCAGCTTGGGGGTCGAAGGAAACACCATATATTTT.

The chain is built from TRBV21-1 and TRBJ2-3. TRBV21-1 is a known pseudogene. This CDR3 is built from 15 residues. Written as DNA, the CDR3 is TGTGCCAGCAGTAGGGGACGTTACCAGACAGATACGCAGTATTTT. Translation: CASSRGRYQTDTQYF.

This chain joins TRBV5-6 and TRBJ1-1; TRBD1 aligns across 7 bases. CDR3 length equals 13 residues. J gave up 8 bases and V 6 bases, and 10 bases lay outside the gene matches. Looked up from germline, CDR1 is SGHDT and CDR2 is YYEEEE. The CDR3 sequence: CASTEYPQGEAFF. CDR3 bases: TGTGCCAGCACCGAATACCCACAGGGGGAAGCTTTCTTT. The full variable domain, in which reference TRBV5-6 and TRBJ1-1 provide the parts outside the CDR3, is DAGVTQSPTHLIKTRGQQVTLRCSPKSGHDTVSWYQQALGQGPQFIFQYYEEEERQRGNFPDRFSGHQFPNYSSELNVNALLLGDSALYLCASTEYPQGEAFFGQGTRLTVV.

The chain recombines TRBV5-4 with TRBJ2-5, with 10 bases identical to TRBD2. Germline lookup yields CDR1 SGHNT and CDR2 YYREEE (reference sequence). The junction had 8 bases not matched to a gene; V was cut back by 4 bases and J by 5 bases. The CDR3 sequence is 15 residues long. Here the CDR3 reads CASSVLAGGVETQYF. CDR3 sequence (DNA): TGTGCCAGCAGCGTATTAGCGGGAGGTGTGGAGACCCAGTACTTC. The variable domain in full, with the rest retrieved from reference TRBV5-4 and TRBJ2-5, is ETGVTQSPTHLIKTRGQQVTLRCSSQSGHNTVSWYQQALGQGPQFIFQYYREEENGRGNFPPRFSGLQFPNYSSELNVNALELDDSALYLCASSVLAGGVETQYFGPGTRLLVL.

This chain connects TRBV10-3 to TRBJ2-5; 7 nucleotides align to TRBD2. The CDR3 sequence is 13 residues long. Germline CDR1 ENHRY, CDR2 SYGVKD. V trimming: 5 bases; J trimming: 3 bases; junction bases outside the gene matches: 3. DNA for the CDR3: TGTGCCATCAGTCAGAGCGGGGAAGAGACCCAGTACTTC. It encodes CAISQSGEETQYF.

J is TRBJ2-5 and V is TRBV29-1; TRBD2 is a possible D gene (6 bases). The CDR3 is made up of 12 amino acids. The germline gives CDR1 SQVTM, CDR2 ANQGSEA. Trimming left V 7 bases short and J 2 bases short, with 11 bases between. CDR3 in amino acids: CSARLGQETQYF. CDR3 nucleotide sequence: TGCAGCGCAAGACTAGGACAAGAGACCCAGTACTTC.

Of note for this clone: The same CDR3 arises from other DNA sequences in this sample as well. This sequence joins TRBV28 and TRBJ1-2; D is undetermined. CDR1 and CDR2 from the germline V gene are MDHEN and SYDVKM. V dropped 1 base and J dropped 3 bases, with 6 bases sitting between them. This CDR3 comprises 13 residues. CDR3 sequence: CASSLLRDYGYTF. CDR3 nucleotides: TGTGCCAGCAGTTTATTACGGGACTATGGCTACACCTTC.

The chain recombines TRBV5-1 with TRBJ2-1; D is possibly TRBD2 (5 bases). The germline V gene encodes CDR1 SGHRS and CDR2 YFSETQ. Between the trimmed V and J ends, which lost 3 bases and 3 bases, there was a span of 13 bases. This CDR3 contains 15 residues. Written as DNA, the CDR3 is TGCGCCAGCAGCTCCCCGCTAGCTATCTACAATGAGCAGTTCTTC. Translation: CASSSPLAIYNEQFF.

The genes are TRBV18 and TRBJ1-1, with TRBD1 matching over 7 bases. Germline CDR1 KGHSH, CDR2 LQKENI. The V segment lost 4 bases and the J segment 3 bases; nucleotides outside the gene matches: 2. The CDR3 has 13 residues. DNA for the CDR3: TGTGCCAGCTCACACGGGACAGACACTGAAGCTTTCTTT. It is translated as CASSHGTDTEAFF.

A single count supports this clone. This chain connects TRBV15 to TRBJ2-5, with D perhaps TRBD2 (6 bases). The V gene lost 4 bases and the J gene lost 5 bases, with 11 bases spanning the gap. The germline CDR1 and CDR2 sequences are LNHNV and YYDKDF (reference sequence). The CDR3 has 13 residues. The CDR3 is CATSKVGLETQYF. In DNA, the CDR3 is TGTGCCACCAGCAAGGTGGGACTGGAGACCCAGTACTTC. Combining the CDR3 with reference TRBV15 and TRBJ2-5 gives the whole variable domain DAMVIQNPRYQVTQFGKPVTLSCSQTLNHNVMYWYQQKSSQAPKLLFHYYDKDFNNEADTPDNFQSRRPNTSFCFLDIRSPGLGDTAMYLCATSKVGLETQYFGPGTRLLVL.